This T cell receptor (beta chain) appears in the sequencing data of a study of CD8+CD57+ T cells in acquired aplastic anemia. Study context: DNA recovered from sorted CD4+ and CD8+ cells had a mean of roughly 3 ug.

The template for TCR beta VDJ and CDR3 sequence profiling was genomic DNA. TCRdb re-derived calls from the reads in MiXCR, one entry per CDR3 protein. Of about 180,000 distinct CDR3 sequences listed, less than 60% are singletons. Patients sequenced had flow cytometry evidence of CD8+CD57+ cell expansion. Severe acquired aplastic anemia was present in every patient. Each patient gave a blood sample that was collected before any therapy had been received. The V and J ends lost 8 bases and 0 bases, in that order; junction bases with no gene match: 6. There are 14 residues in the CDR3. Germline V gene sequence: CDR1 ENHRY, CDR2 SYGVKD. Study-wide findings and caveats: There were twenty-nine CD8+ CDR3 sequences that occurred in both patients and controls.

By its share, this clonotype is medium-sized. As yet, its antigen is unknown. The sequenced material came from sorted CD4+, CD8+, or CD8+CD57+ T cells (not recorded which) from PBMCs. The V gene is TRBV10-3, the J gene TRBJ2-7; 8 nucleotides align to TRBD1. The sequence was collected from a human donor with aplastic anemia. The CDR3 region has the DNA TGTGCCATCGCCTGGGGGACAGGCTCCTACGAGCAGTACTTC. It encodes CAIAWGTGSYEQYF.